A single T cell receptor (beta chain) is shown here with its context. Antigen specificity is unknown. This entry comes from a study of identical twins. After template switching added a universal primer site, the resulting cDNA carried unique molecular identifiers. MiXCR was run by TCRdb on the 5' RACE reads, yielding one entry per CDR3 protein. The sample carries hundreds of thousands of distinct CDR3 sequences, less than 10% recorded once. With 6 bases removed from V and 2 bases from J, the gap between germline ends came to 18 bases. The CDR3 spans 16 residues. Study results and caveats: Fewer insertions were carried by abundant cord blood beta clonotypes, but none was seen in memory repertoires. Less excess twin sharing appeared in beta out-of-frame sequences.

In addition, the sample was reused for a study of yellow fever vaccine responses in identical twins.

Sequencing was done on a sample of PBMCs. This chain uses TRBV12-3 or TRBV12-4 with TRBJ2-3, with D unresolved. The TCR was taken from a woman aged 18-29 years in good health. This chain's CDR3 is CASSLMPSAPTDTQYF. CDR3 coding DNA: TGTGCCAGCAGCCTAATGCCTTCGGCCCCCACAGATACGCAGTATTTT.